The 22 T cell receptor beta chains listed next were all sequenced from one sample in a study of blood T cell repertoires in COVID-19. Here immunoSEQ multiplex PCR was the method, and the copy in TCRdb shows in-frame clones only, minus some. The sample records 75,000 to 95,000 clones, 87% being singletons. Sequencing was done on a sample of peripheral blood. The receptors derive from a human donor in a cohort sampled during active COVID-19.

The V and J genes are TRBV28 and TRBJ2-2; TRBD1 might be the D (5 bases). Germline loops: CDR1 MDHEN, CDR2 SYDVKM. This CDR3 has 13 residues. With 10 bases removed from V and 0 bases from J, the gap between germline ends came to 9 bases. The CDR3 DNA reads TGTGCCACCGGACACCCGAACACCGGGGAGCTGTTTTTT. It is translated as CATGHPNTGELFF.

This clone was found a few times. The chain carries TRBV15 and TRBJ2-2; 9 nucleotides align to TRBD2. There are 20 residues in the CDR3. CDR1 and CDR2 from the germline V gene are LNHNV and YYDKDF (reference sequence). V trimming: 2 bases; J trimming: 1 base; junction bases outside the gene matches: 14. CDR3 DNA: TGTGCCACCAGCAGACGAGCGGGACTAGCCTTAGGAGGGAACACCGGGGAGCTGTTTTTT. Its translation: CATSRRAGLALGGNTGELFF.

This clone was recorded only once. J is TRBJ2-7 and V is TRBV18; 14 bases map to TRBD2. Germline V gene lookup returns CDR1 KGHSH and CDR2 LQKENI. The CDR3 has 16 amino acids. V trimming: 3 bases; J trimming: 5 bases; junction bases outside the gene matches: 6. CDR3 nucleotide sequence: TGTGCCAGCTCACCTCTCGGGACTAGCGGGAGAGACGAGCAGTACTTC. Translated: CASSPLGTSGRDEQYF. Full variable domain (outside the CDR3, taken from reference TRBV18 and TRBJ2-7): NAGVMQNPRHLVRRRGQEARLRCSPMKGHSHVYWYRQLPEEGLKFMVYLQKENIIDESGMPKERFSAEFPKEGPSILRIQQVVRGDSAAYFCASSPLGTSGRDEQYFGPGTRLTVT.

This sequence joins TRBV11-3 and TRBJ2-5, with D perhaps TRBD2 (7 bases). V dropped 9 bases and J dropped 4 bases, with 15 bases sitting between them. The length of the CDR3 is 13 residues. Germline loops: CDR1 SGHNT, CDR2 YENEEA. CDR3: CASSKGGGETQYF. The CDR3 coding sequence is TGTGCCAGTTCTAAAGGGGGGGGAGAGACCCAGTACTTC.

The V gene is TRBV27, the J gene TRBJ2-2, with 13 bases aligning to TRBD2. The V gene's germline CDR1 is MNHEY and CDR2 SMNVEV (reference sequence). The J segment lost 4 bases and the V segment lost 5 bases, leaving 4 bases of the junction unmatched. The CDR3 runs 16 residues. In DNA, the CDR3 is TGTGCCAGCAGTCCACTAGCGGGAGGGAGCACCGGGGAGCTGTTTTTT. It is translated as CASSPLAGGSTGELFF.

V is TRBV9 and J is TRBJ2-7, with unresolved D. In germline, CDR1 is SGDLS, CDR2 YYNGEE. Trimming removed 0 bases from V and 2 bases from J, with 6 bases in between. This CDR3 has 13 residues. The CDR3: CASSVGQTYEQYF. CDR3 DNA: TGTGCCAGCAGCGTAGGCCAGACCTACGAGCAGTACTTC.

The chain uses TRBV7-9 and TRBJ2-5; D possibly corresponds to TRBD2 (6 bases). The CDR3 has 15 amino acids. Trimming removed 5 bases at V and 2 bases at J, with 15 bases between. CDR1 SEHNR and CDR2 FQNEAQ come from the germline V gene (reference sequence). CDR3 region: CASSRTIGGQETQYF. The CDR3 nucleotides are TGTGCCAGCAGCCGAACCATCGGGGGTCAAGAGACCCAGTACTTC.

This clone was counted a single time. The chain combines TRBV29-1 with TRBJ1-4, with D unclear. Germline V gene lookup returns CDR1 SQVTM and CDR2 ANQGSEA. V lost 6 bases and J 8 bases, leaving 16 bases between the germline ends. CDR3 length: 13 residues. The CDR3 nucleotides read TGCAGCGTACGGGTCGTCCGAGGGGAAAAACTGTTTTTT. This translates into CSVRVVRGEKLFF.

The gene calls are TRBV6-5 and TRBJ1-1; a weak D match, TRBD1 (5 bases). Trimming took 8 bases from V and 3 from J, leaving 19 bases between them. From germline, CDR1 is MNHEY and CDR2 SVGAGI. The CDR3 consists of 15 residues. Written as DNA, the CDR3 is TGTGCCAGCCCTGGGGCAGGTGTTTTCTACACTGAAGCTTTCTTT. It specifies CASPGAGVFYTEAFF.

The V and J genes are TRBV5-6 and TRBJ2-1; D not resolved. The CDR3 runs 15 residues. Trimming took off 1 base at V and 2 bases at J, with 10 bases between the two ends. Germline assignment: CDR1 SGHDT and CDR2 YYEEEE. The CDR3 region is CASSLLGTAYNEQFF. In nucleotides, the CDR3 is TGTGCCAGCAGCTTGCTGGGCACCGCCTACAATGAGCAGTTCTTC.

This clone turned up a few times. The chain employs TRBV27 and TRBJ2-1; D possibly corresponds to TRBD1 (5 bases). In germline, CDR1 is MNHEY, CDR2 SMNVEV (reference sequence). The V and J ends lost 2 bases and 7 bases respectively, with 9 bases between them. CDR3 length equals 13 residues. The CDR3 nucleotides are TGTGCCAGCAGTTTAAGTGCAGGGAATGAGCAGTTCTTC. Protein sequence: CASSLSAGNEQFF.

The V gene is TRBV9, the J gene TRBJ2-2; maybe TRBD1 (6 bases). V lost 0 bases and J lost 4, with 13 bases in between. Per germline, CDR1 SGDLS and CDR2 YYNGEE. The CDR3 sequence is 16 residues long. The CDR3 region is CASSVDPGVSTGELFF. The CDR3 DNA reads TGTGCCAGCAGCGTAGACCCAGGGGTGAGCACCGGGGAGCTGTTTTTT. The variable domain in full, with the rest retrieved from reference TRBV9 and TRBJ2-2, is DSGVTQTPKHLITATGQRVTLRCSPRSGDLSVYWYQQSLDQGLQFLIQYYNGEERAKGNILERFSAQQFPDLHSELNLSSLELGDSALYFCASSVDPGVSTGELFFGEGSRLTVL.

The chain is built from TRBV7-8 and TRBJ1-3; perhaps TRBD1 as D (6 bases). The CDR3 has 16 residues. Trimming cost V 1 base and J 3 bases, with 13 bases left between them. Germline V gene sequence: CDR1 SGHVS, CDR2 FQNEAQ. The CDR3 DNA reads as TGTGCCAGCAGCTTAGGGCGGGGGGCGAGTGGAAACACCATATATTTT. Its translation: CASSLGRGASGNTIYF.

The CDR3 sequence: CASSVGTGAYNEQFF. The CDR3 nucleotides are TGTGCCAGCAGCGTAGGGACAGGGGCTTACAATGAGCAGTTCTTC. J is TRBJ2-1 and V is TRBV9; 9 nucleotides align to TRBD1. Germline V gene data show CDR1 as SGDLS and CDR2 as YYNGEE. This CDR3 has 15 amino acids. V trimming: 0 bases; J trimming: 4 bases; junction bases outside the gene matches: 2.

The gene calls are TRBV19 and TRBJ1-1, with 10 bases fitting TRBD1. The junction had 2 bases not matched to a gene; V was cut back by 3 bases and J by 1 base. Germline CDR1 reads LNHDA; CDR2 reads SQIVND (reference sequence). The CDR3 is 15 amino acids. CDR3 loop: CASSIGTGANTEAFF. In DNA, the CDR3 is TGTGCCAGTAGTATCGGGACAGGGGCGAACACTGAAGCTTTCTTT.

As to this clone: Other DNA sequences of this sample code for an identical CDR3. The chain is built from TRBV3-1 (or the pseudogene TRBV3-2) and TRBJ2-1; D possibly corresponds to TRBD2 (7 bases). Germline V lookup: CDR1 LGHDT, CDR2 YNNKEL (reference sequence). The CDR3 totals 12 residues. V was trimmed by 3 bases and J by 15 bases, leaving 15 bases between them. CDR3 DNA sequence: TGTGCCAGCAGCCAGACAGGACTAGAAAGGTTCTTC. Translating gives CASSQTGLERFF.

V usage is TRBV5-1 and J usage is TRBJ1-1; 8 bases line up with TRBD1. There are 15 residues in the CDR3. Per the germline V gene, CDR1 is SGHRS and CDR2 is YFSETQ. The J segment lost 3 bases and the V segment lost 7 bases, leaving 11 bases of the junction unmatched. The CDR3 nucleotides are TGCGCCAGCGCCGGTTGGACAGGGAGCGACACTGAAGCTTTCTTT. Its translation: CASAGWTGSDTEAFF.

A few counts support this clone. V and J are TRBV3-1 (or the pseudogene TRBV3-2) and TRBJ2-5; tentatively, D is TRBD2 (6 bases). CDR1 and CDR2 from the germline V gene are LGHDT and YNNKEL (reference sequence). This CDR3 spans 14 amino acids. Trimming removed 4 bases from V and 5 bases from J, with 14 bases in between. This chain's CDR3 is CASSPPGVAETQYF. CDR3 DNA sequence: TGTGCCAGCAGCCCCCCGGGGGTCGCGGAGACCCAGTACTTC.

This rearrangement joins TRBV6-6 to TRBJ2-5, with 7 bases aligning to TRBD1. The germline V gene has CDR1 MNHNY and CDR2 SVGAGI (reference sequence). The CDR3 has 14 amino acids. The ends lost 6 bases at V and 5 bases at J; junction bases unmatched: 9. The CDR3 DNA is TGTGCCAGCAGGCCAGACAGGGTTGGGGAGACCCAGTACTTC. Encoded protein: CASRPDRVGETQYF.

In this sample, this clone turned up once. V gene TRBV5-1 combines with J gene TRBJ1-1; D is possibly TRBD1 (6 bases). CDR1 is SGHRS and CDR2 is YFSETQ in the germline V gene. The CDR3 sequence is 13 residues long. Between the trimmed V and J ends, which lost 2 bases and 3 bases, there was a span of 8 bases. CDR3 residues: CASSLGGDTEAFF. CDR3 DNA: TGCGCCAGCAGCTTAGGGGGGGACACTGAAGCTTTCTTT.

This clone was seen more than once but under ten times. The rearrangement joins TRBV10-3 to TRBJ2-1, with D possibly TRBD2 on 6 matching bases. The germline gives CDR1 ENHRY, CDR2 SYGVKD. This CDR3 has 13 residues. Between the trimmed V and J ends, which lost 3 bases and 9 bases, there was a span of 12 bases. The CDR3: CAISDRVAAEQFF. CDR3 bases: TGTGCCATCAGTGACCGGGTAGCGGCTGAGCAGTTCTTC.

In its sample, this clone was seen once. The chain joins TRBV28 to TRBJ1-2; no clear D. Germline values: CDR1 MDHEN, CDR2 SYDVKM. Trimming cost V 8 bases and J 5 bases, with 18 bases left between them. This CDR3 is 14 amino acids long. This CDR3 reads CASGLHGGGYGYTF. The CDR3 DNA reads TGTGCCAGCGGCCTCCACGGAGGTGGGTATGGCTACACCTTC.